This is a list of T cell receptor beta chains from one sample in a study of T cells in tuberculosis. Produced via immunoSEQ multiplex PCR; TCRdb's table is partial and in-frame only. The sample has about 5,500 clones, approximately 98% seen once. The sample here was PBMCs, taken at tuberculosis diagnosis. The source is an adult with tuberculosis. CDR3s include the opening cysteine and the closing phenylalanine or tryptophan. The D gene is left open where the match is weak. The listing skips clone size in some rows; elsewhere it reads once, few, many or a size class.

16	TRBJ1-4	.	.	TRBV7-2	CASSLQGTAANEKLFF	TGTGCCAGCAGCTTACAGGGCACTGCGGCTAATGAAAAACTGTTTTTT
13	TRBJ1-2	TRBD1	.	TRBV5-1	CASSAGQGYGYTF	TGCGCCAGCAGCGCGGGACAGGGTTATGGCTACACCTTC
14	TRBJ2-1	TRBD2	.	TRBV6-1	CASSSAGSYNEQFF	TGTGCCAGCAGCTCAGCGGGGTCCTACAATGAGCAGTTCTTC
16	TRBJ2-7	TRBD2	.	TRBV28	CASSSVTSGVSYEQYF	TGTGCCAGCAGTTCCGTCACTAGCGGGGTCTCCTACGAGCAGTACTTC
14	TRBJ1-1	.	.	TRBV27	CASLPRRAGTEAFF	TGTGCCAGCCTCCCCCGCAGGGCTGGCACTGAAGCTTTCTTT
16	TRBJ2-3	TRBD2	.	TRBV7-2	CASSLASGGAQDTQYF	TGTGCCAGCAGCTTAGCTTCCGGGGGGGCCCAAGATACGCAGTATTTT
16	TRBJ2-1	.	.	TRBV9	CASSAEISLGTGEQFF	TGTGCCAGCAGCGCCGAGATCTCCCTTGGAACAGGGGAGCAGTTCTTC
18	TRBJ2-1	TRBD1	.	TRBV12-5	CASGLALTGTGSHNEQFF	TGTGCTAGTGGTTTGGCATTAACCGGGACAGGGAGCCACAATGAGCAGTTCTTC
13	TRBJ1-4	.	.	TRBV25-1	CASSDGMGEKLFF	TGTGCCAGCAGTGACGGGATGGGTGAAAAACTGTTTTTT
11	TRBJ2-2	.	.	TRBV28	CASRGTGELFF	TGTGCCAGCCGGGGGACCGGGGAGCTGTTTTTT
13	TRBJ1-2	.	.	TRBV19	CASSPNRLYGYTF	TGTGCCAGTAGTCCTAACAGGCTCTATGGCTACACCTTC
13	TRBJ2-4	.	.	TRBV21-1	CASTGQGKNIQYF	TGTGCCAGTACCGGACAGGGGAAAAACATTCAGTACTTC
15	TRBJ2-3	TRBD2	.	TRBV6-1	CARRRGTSGTDTQYF	TGTGCCAGGCGTAGGGGGACTAGCGGGACAGATACGCAGTATTTT
14	TRBJ1-2	TRBD1	.	TRBV5-1	CASSGTGGGYGYTF	TGCGCCAGCAGCGGGACAGGGGGCGGCTATGGCTACACCTTC
18	TRBJ2-7	TRBD2	once	TRBV7-2	CASSLKASGSASSYEQYF	TGTGCCAGCAGCTTAAAGGCTAGCGGGAGCGCAAGCTCCTACGAGCAGTACTTC
17	TRBJ1-2	.	.	TRBV9	CASSLGIRGIGDYGYTF	TGTGCCAGCAGCCTCGGTATTAGGGGAATTGGGGACTATGGCTACACCTTC
13	TRBJ2-2	TRBD2	.	TRBV6-1	CAHKIAGVGELFF	TGTGCCCACAAAATAGCGGGAGTGGGGGAGCTGTTTTTT
15	TRBJ1-1	TRBD1	.	TRBV4-1	CASSQVDRGNTEAFF	TGCGCCAGCAGCCAAGTCGACAGGGGAAACACTGAAGCTTTCTTT
15	TRBJ1-2	.	.	TRBV6-5	CASSYRPRANYGYTF	TGTGCCAGCAGTTACCGGCCACGGGCTAACTATGGCTACACCTTC
13	TRBJ2-7	TRBD2	once	TRBV6-5	CASSYGGVNEQYF	TGTGCCAGCAGTTATGGGGGGGTAAACGAGCAGTACTTC
15	TRBJ2-7	TRBD1	.	TRBV23-1	CASWAPDRAMYEQYF	TGCGCCAGCTGGGCCCCGGACAGGGCTATGTACGAGCAGTACTTC
13	TRBJ2-7	TRBD2	once	TRBV5-1	CASSPSGISEQYF	TGCGCCAGCAGCCCTAGCGGGATATCCGAGCAGTACTTC
12	TRBJ1-2	.	.	TRBV10-3	CAIRGNRDRYTF	TGTGCCATCAGGGGGAACAGGGACCGCTACACCTTC
15	TRBJ2-7	TRBD1	.	TRBV6-1	CASSREQGAPYEQYF	TGTGCCAGCAGTAGGGAACAGGGGGCCCCCTACGAGCAGTACTTC
13	TRBJ1-6	.	.	TRBV7-2	CASSRDINSPLHF	TGTGCCAGCAGCCGGGACATTAATTCACCCCTCCACTTT
10	TRBJ1-1	.	.	TRBV20-1	CSAGPGGAFF	TGCAGTGCCGGGCCCGGGGGGGCTTTCTTT
15	TRBJ2-2	.	.	TRBV2	CASRPGPADTGELFF	TGTGCCAGCAGGCCAGGGCCGGCGGACACCGGGGAGCTGTTTTTT
16	TRBJ1-4	.	.	TRBV11-1	CASSLGQSPTNEKLFF	TGTGCCAGCAGCTTAGGACAGTCCCCAACTAATGAAAAACTGTTTTTT
13	TRBJ2-3	TRBD2	.	TRBV6-1	CASGGGGTDTQYF	TGTGCCAGCGGGGGAGGGGGCACAGATACGCAGTATTTT
15	TRBJ2-1	.	.	TRBV11-2	CASSLAGMGYNEQFF	TGTGCCAGCAGCTTAGCGGGGATGGGTTACAATGAGCAGTTCTTC
17	TRBJ1-2	.	.	TRBV14	CASSQIRSLGGYYGYTF	TGTGCCAGCAGCCAAATCCGGTCCCTCGGCGGATACTATGGCTACACCTTC
11	TRBJ2-3	.	.	TRBV30	CAWSPADTQYF	TGTGCCTGGAGCCCCGCGGATACGCAGTATTTT
14	TRBJ2-3	.	once	TRBV30	CAWSVRVVADTQYF	TGTGCCTGGAGTGTAAGAGTGGTAGCAGATACGCAGTATTTT
12	TRBJ2-5	.	.	TRBV6-6	CASTLRPETQYF	TGTGCCAGCACCCTCCGTCCCGAGACCCAGTACTTC
14	TRBJ1-2	TRBD1	.	TRBV29-1	CSVERVGQGGGYTF	TGCAGCGTTGAGCGCGTTGGGCAGGGGGGTGGCTACACCTTC
15	TRBJ1-1	TRBD1	.	TRBV7-6	CASSPGQGLNTEAFF	TGTGCCAGCAGCCCGGGACAGGGGTTGAACACTGAAGCTTTCTTT
16	TRBJ2-3	.	once	TRBV5-6	CASSLGTAFAGDTQYF	TGTGCCAGCAGCTTGGGGACGGCCTTTGCGGGGGATACGCAGTATTTT
15	TRBJ2-7	.	.	TRBV27	CASRYTGPTSYEQYF	TGTGCCAGCAGATATACAGGGCCTACCTCCTACGAGCAGTACTTC
12	TRBJ1-1	.	.	TRBV6-6	CASSTRGPEAFF	TGTGCCAGCAGTACCAGGGGTCCTGAAGCTTTCTTT
16	TRBJ1-1	TRBD1	.	TRBV5-1	CASRPRQGASDTEAFF	TGCGCCAGCAGACCCCGACAGGGGGCGTCGGACACTGAAGCTTTCTTT
14	TRBJ2-7	TRBD1	.	TRBV5-3	CARSLGTEIYEQYF	TGTGCCAGAAGCTTAGGGACAGAAATCTACGAGCAGTACTTC
15	TRBJ1-6	.	.	TRBV2	CASRKGAGYNSPLHF	TGTGCCAGCCGGAAAGGGGCAGGGTACAATTCACCCCTCCACTTT
13	TRBJ2-1	.	.	TRBV6-1	CASSEVQYNEQFF	TGTGCCAGCAGTGAAGTTCAATACAATGAGCAGTTCTTC
12	TRBJ2-7	.	.	TRBV5-5	CASSSPPYEQYF	TGTGCCAGCAGCAGCCCTCCCTACGAGCAGTACTTC
13	TRBJ2-7	.	.	TRBV18	CASSPVNSYEQYF	TGTGCCAGCTCACCCGTAAACTCCTACGAGCAGTACTTC
14	TRBJ1-5	.	.	TRBV6-1	CASSDVGAGQPQHF	TGTGCCAGCAGTGATGTGGGGGCCGGTCAGCCCCAGCATTTT
15	TRBJ2-5	TRBD2	.	TRBV19	CASSNLAGGGETQYF	TGTGCCAGTAGTAACCTAGCGGGAGGTGGAGAGACCCAGTACTTC
17	TRBJ1-1	.	.	TRBV5-1	CASSLLPQGSLNTEAFF	TGCGCCAGCAGCTTGTTACCCCAGGGAAGCTTGAACACTGAAGCTTTCTTT
13	TRBJ1-6	.	.	TRBV6-5	CASSYRLDSPLHF	TGTGCCAGCAGTTATCGGTTAGATTCACCCCTCCACTTT
14	TRBJ1-2	TRBD1	.	TRBV5-1	CASSPDRTNYGYTF	TGCGCCAGCAGCCCGGACAGGACAAACTATGGCTACACCTTC
13	TRBJ2-5	.	.	TRBV5-1	CASKLADQETQYF	TGCGCCAGCAAATTAGCGGACCAAGAGACCCAGTACTTC
19	TRBJ2-6	.	.	TRBV7-6	CASSFERFPGSSGANVLTF	TGTGCCAGCAGCTTCGAGAGGTTTCCGGGTTCCTCTGGGGCCAACGTCCTGACTTTC
15	TRBJ1-2	.	.	TRBV10-3	CAISERIDGTYGYTF	TGTGCCATCAGTGAGCGTATCGACGGGACTTATGGCTACACCTTC
12	TRBJ1-1	.	.	TRBV30	CACLRTYTEAFF	TGTGCCTGCCTCAGGACTTACACTGAAGCTTTCTTT
16	TRBJ2-1	.	.	TRBV12-5	CASGLGAGKNYNEQFF	TGTGCTAGTGGTTTGGGGGCAGGTAAGAACTACAATGAGCAGTTCTTC
14	TRBJ1-2	TRBD1	once	TRBV7-8	CASSLGDRAYGYTF	TGTGCCAGCAGCTTAGGGGACAGGGCCTATGGCTACACCTTC
19	TRBJ2-5	TRBD2	.	TRBV4-1	CASSHISIGPGGRQETQYF	TGCGCCAGCAGCCATATTTCAATCGGCCCGGGGGGGAGACAAGAGACCCAGTACTTC
14	TRBJ1-4	.	.	TRBV30	CAWTGAMVDEKLFF	TGTGCCTGGACAGGGGCGATGGTTGATGAAAAACTGTTTTTT